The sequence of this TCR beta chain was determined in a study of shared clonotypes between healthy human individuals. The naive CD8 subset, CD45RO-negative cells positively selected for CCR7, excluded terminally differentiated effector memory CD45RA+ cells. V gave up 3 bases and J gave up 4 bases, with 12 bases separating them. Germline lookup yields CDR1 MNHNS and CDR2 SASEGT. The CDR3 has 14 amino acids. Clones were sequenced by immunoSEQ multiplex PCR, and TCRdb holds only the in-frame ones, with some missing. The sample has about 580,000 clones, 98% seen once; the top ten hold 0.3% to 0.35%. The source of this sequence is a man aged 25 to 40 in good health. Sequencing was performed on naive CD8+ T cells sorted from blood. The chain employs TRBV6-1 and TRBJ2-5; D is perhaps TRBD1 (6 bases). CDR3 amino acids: CASSDIGQIETQYF. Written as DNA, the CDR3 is TGTGCCAGCAGTGACATTGGACAGATAGAGACCCAGTACTTC.